This paragraph covers one T cell receptor beta chain sequence. Antigen specificity is unknown. The entry originates in a study of cytomegalovirus exposure and HLA in healthy donors. Study results and caveats: Analysis was carried out at a later point, and it linked a missense DCLRE1C variant to TCR beta V- and J-gene trimming. An analysis that was carried out later associated 15,000 to 20,000 TCR beta sequences with HLA alleles at 0.05 false discovery rate.

Germline V gene sequence: CDR1 SGHNT, CDR2 YENEEA. There are 16 residues in the CDR3. V lost 5 bases, J lost 0 bases, and 13 bases lay in between. PCR amplification relied on 60 Vbeta primers (plus 13 Jbeta primers). The authors' processing: Later, 65 million to 85 million unique TCR beta chains were counted in an analysis, and roughly 11 million of them were shared. Using immunoSEQ multiplex PCR, the repertoire was profiled, and TCRdb retains in-frame clones only, with some absent. That table furnishes V, J and clone size, whereas the DNA furnished D and trimming. The sample yields 99,000 or so clones, approximately 82% seen once.

Sequences were obtained from PBMCs. The sequence was collected from a man aged 35 to 55 in good health and CMV-seropositive. The gene calls are TRBV11-3 and TRBJ1-4; D is possibly TRBD1 (5 bases). The CDR3 protein is CASSQGQIATNEKLFF. CDR3 DNA sequence: TGTGCCAGCAGCCAAGGACAAATCGCAACTAATGAAAAACTGTTTTTT.